The TCR beta chain under discussion was sequenced for a study of T cell responses to AZD1222 COVID-19 vaccine. Study-level points and caveats: Recipients of two AZD1222 doses showed rising Spike-specific TCR breadth and depth. Repertoires were sampled only after the peak T cell response. Mostly white British, mostly female donors; authors suggested clonal diversity may be underestimated.

The table came from immunoSEQ multiplex PCR; TCRdb's copy has only in-frame clones and leaves some out. The sample yields some 130,000 clones, roughly 90% seen once. In regard to this clone: The antigen is undetermined.

Specimen: peripheral blood, collected 28 days after the second AZD1222 dose. The sequence was obtained from an adult who received the AZD1222 COVID-19 vaccine.

As DNA, the CDR3 is TGTGCCAGCAGCTCACAACTCGGGCAGGGTGGCACCGGGGAGCTGTTTTTT. Amino acids: CASSSQLGQGGTGELFF. The chain employs TRBV11-3 and TRBJ2-2; maybe TRBD1 (5 bases). This CDR3 is built from 17 residues. CDR1 SGHNT and CDR2 YENEEA come from the germline V gene. V was shortened by 4 bases and J by 4 bases, with 19 bases between the two germline ends.